These 32 T cell receptor beta chains share one sample of origin, sequenced in a study of human T cells and chemical hapten exposure. TCRdb recomputed calls from the RACE reads with MiXCR, one row per CDR3 protein. This table holds around 99,000 distinct CDR3 sequences, 9.5% to 12% found once. Indicated time point: patch test 2, 6 weeks after DPC sensitization. The treatment: therapeutic diphenylcyclopropenone sensitization with weekly scalp DPC. The sample consisted of whole blood, taken in connection with sensitization to the hapten diphenylcyclopropenone (DPC). The receptors were gathered from a man in his forties with alopecia areata. Some clones in this sample may be carry-over from other donors' samples.

This clonotype has only a few counts. The rearrangement links TRBV7-9 to TRBJ2-6; no clear D. The CDR3 is made up of 16 amino acids. V was trimmed by 5 bases and J by 0 bases, leaving 11 bases between them. Germline V gene data show CDR1 as SEHNR and CDR2 as FQNEAQ (reference sequence). The CDR3 coding sequence is TGTGCCAGCAGCCCAAGTGATCTCTCTGGGGCCAACGTCCTGACTTTC. Its protein is CASSPSDLSGANVLTF.

This clonotype was detected many times. This rearrangement joins TRBV12-3 or TRBV12-4 to TRBJ1-4; no reliable D call. V was cut by 6 bases and J by 0 bases, with 14 bases left in between. This CDR3 spans 16 amino acids. For the CDR3, the DNA is TGTGCCAGCAGCACCGGGCAGCTAGCAACTAATGAAAAACTGTTTTTT. Translated: CASSTGQLATNEKLFF.

This clonotype came up a few times. CDR3 region: CASSPGGWNYNEQFF. The CDR3 DNA reads as TGTGCCAGCAGTCCAGGGGGATGGAACTACAATGAGCAGTTCTTC. The J gene is TRBJ2-1, the V gene TRBV28; TRBD1 agrees at 7 bases. Trimming removed 5 bases from V and 3 bases from J; junction bases left unmatched: 7. Germline assignment: CDR1 MDHEN and CDR2 SYDVKM. The CDR3 spans 15 residues.

V and J are TRBV6-1 and TRBJ1-6, with D unresolved. Germline CDR1 reads MNHNS; CDR2 reads SASEGT. This CDR3 has 19 amino acids. The ends were cut back, 7 bases at V and 2 bases at J, with 24 bases in the middle. The DNA for the CDR3 is TGTGCCAGCACGGCCTTCATGGACGTCCTCGGCCCCTATAATTCACCCCTCCACTTT. Encoded protein: CASTAFMDVLGPYNSPLHF.

This clonotype was counted ten times or more. CDR3 region: CASSGDSRRPQYF. CDR3 in DNA: TGTGCCAGCAGTGGGGACAGCCGCCGACCGCAGTACTTC. The V gene is TRBV25-1, the J gene TRBJ2-7; 7 nucleotides match TRBD1. Germline V gene data show CDR1 as MGHDK and CDR2 as SYGVNS. The CDR3 is 13 amino acids. Germline trimming cut 4 bases from V and 9 bases from J; bases unmatched to any gene: 9.

This clonotype was seen only a few times. V usage is TRBV27 and J usage is TRBJ2-7; 9 positions agree with TRBD1. J gave up 7 bases and V 5 bases, and 9 bases lay outside the gene matches. The CDR3 sequence is 14 residues long. Germline V CDR1 and CDR2: MNHEY, SMNVEV (reference sequence). CDR3 in DNA: TGTGCCAGCAGTAAACCGGGACAGGGCCCAGAGCAGTACTTC. This translates into CASSKPGQGPEQYF.

The V gene is TRBV12-3 or TRBV12-4, the J gene TRBJ1-3; D gene uncertain. The CDR3 contains 14 residues. V shed 4 bases and J shed 0 bases, with 7 bases lying between them. Written as DNA, the CDR3 is TGTGCCAGCAGTTCGGCAGGCTCTGGAAACACCATATATTTT. Residues: CASSSAGSGNTIYF.

CDR3 sequence (DNA): TGTGCCAGCAGCTTATTTGCGGCCGGCACAGATACGCAGTATTTT. Its protein product is CASSLFAAGTDTQYF. This chain uses TRBV7-2 with TRBJ2-3; D unresolved. Trimming took 2 bases from V and 1 from J, leaving 10 bases between them. The germline V gene has CDR1 SGHTA and CDR2 FQGNSA. This CDR3 is built from 15 residues.

Only a few counts were recorded for this clonotype. The chain couples TRBV7-2 to TRBJ1-1, with D possibly being TRBD1 (5 bases). Germline V lookup: CDR1 SGHTA, CDR2 FQGNSA. V lost 1 base and J 6 bases, leaving 12 bases between the germline ends. The CDR3 extends over 14 amino acids. The chain's CDR3 is CASSLGWQGAEAFF. The CDR3 bases are TGTGCCAGCAGCTTAGGTTGGCAGGGCGCTGAAGCTTTCTTT.

The chain has TRBV7-9 and TRBJ2-1; D ambiguous. The germline V and J ends were trimmed by 5 bases and 6 bases, with 11 bases remaining between them. The CDR3 contains 13 residues. Germline V gene data show CDR1 as SEHNR and CDR2 as FQNEAQ (reference sequence). CDR3 nucleotide sequence: TGTGCCAGCAGCCCCAGTCAGGTCAATGAGCAGTTCTTC. Its protein product is CASSPSQVNEQFF.

This chain links TRBV20-1 with TRBJ2-7; D is possibly TRBD2 (7 bases). The CDR3 is made up of 14 amino acids. Germline V gives CDR1 DFQATT, CDR2 SNEGSKA (reference sequence). Trimming stripped 2 bases from V and 0 bases from J, with 11 bases between. CDR3 nucleotide sequence: TGCAGTGCTAGAAGGGGGGGTTCCTCCTACGAGCAGTACTTC. It codes for CSARRGGSSYEQYF.

The chain employs TRBV7-9 and TRBJ1-2; 7 bases are a match to TRBD1. There are 13 residues in the CDR3. V lost 6 bases, J lost 3 bases, and 4 bases stayed unmatched. CDR1 is SEHNR and CDR2 is FQNEAQ in the germline V gene (reference sequence). The CDR3 nucleotides are TGTGCCAGCAGTACGGGACAGTACTATGGCTACACCTTC. It is translated as CASSTGQYYGYTF.

There are a few counts of this clonotype. A junction end diverges from the germline sequence, so it may reflect a read error. V usage is TRBV19 and J usage is TRBJ2-1; maybe TRBD2 (5 bases). CDR1 is LNHDA, CDR2 SQIVND, per germline (reference sequence). This CDR3 has 14 residues. The CDR3 loop reads CASSIATSYNEQFF. The CDR3 DNA sequence: TGTGCCAGTAGCATAGCGACTTCCTACAATGAGCAGTTCTTC.

The rearrangement joins TRBV29-1 to TRBJ1-2, with TRBD1 matching 9 bases. Germline CDR1 and CDR2: SQVTM and ANQGSEA. The CDR3 is made up of 11 amino acids. V lost 3 bases to trimming and J lost 7 bases; unmatched junction nucleotides: 0. The CDR3 DNA reads as TGCAGCGTTGAGGACAGGGGTGGCTACACCTTC. This gives the protein CSVEDRGGYTF.

Only a few counts were recorded for this clonotype. This chain joins TRBV18 and TRBJ1-3; no clear D. The CDR3 contains 18 residues. V lost 3 bases, J lost 0 bases, and 18 bases lay in between. CDR1 and CDR2 from the germline V gene are KGHSH and LQKENI. CDR3: CASSPRGGSTISGNTIYF. DNA of the CDR3: TGTGCCAGCTCACCCCGGGGAGGTTCCACGATCTCTGGAAACACCATATATTTT.

This clonotype was seen only a few times. CDR3: CASTPLGRTNYGYTF. The CDR3 nucleotides are TGCGCCAGCACTCCCCTTGGCAGGACTAACTATGGCTACACCTTC. The V gene is TRBV5-1, the J gene TRBJ1-2, with unresolved D. The CDR3 contains 15 residues. V gave up 6 bases and J gave up 0 bases, with 15 bases separating them. Germline V gives CDR1 SGHRS, CDR2 YFSETQ.

There are a few counts of this clonotype. The genes are TRBV7-9 and TRBJ2-3; D gene uncertain. V lost 4 bases and J lost 6, with 23 bases in between. The CDR3 has 17 amino acids. The germline V gene encodes CDR1 SEHNR and CDR2 FQNEAQ (reference sequence). The CDR3 sequence: CASSSKWAMKIADTQYF. The CDR3 nucleotides are TGTGCCAGCAGCTCCAAATGGGCCATGAAAATCGCGGATACGCAGTATTTT.

This clonotype was counted only a few times. The V call is TRBV5-4, the J call TRBJ2-2; 10 nucleotides match TRBD1. CDR1 and CDR2 from the germline V gene are SGHNT and YYREEE (reference sequence). This CDR3 is built from 15 residues. The V and J ends lost 4 bases and 6 bases, in that order; junction bases with no gene match: 6. The CDR3 sequence is CASSRTGTGAGELFF. CDR3 bases: TGTGCCAGCAGCCGCACCGGGACAGGGGCCGGGGAGCTGTTTTTT.

This clonotype was seen many times. The rearrangement uses TRBV10-3 and TRBJ1-6, with unresolved D. The V gene's germline CDR1 is ENHRY and CDR2 SYGVKD. The length of the CDR3 is 17 residues. Trimming removed 0 bases at V and 4 bases at J, with 13 bases between. CDR3 region: CAISESIGLTYNSPLHF. The CDR3 DNA follows: TGTGCCATCAGTGAGTCGATAGGACTGACTTATAATTCACCCCTCCACTTT.

This clonotype was seen ten or more times. The chain recombines TRBV7-2 with TRBJ2-1, with D hard to call. Trimming stripped 4 bases from V and 5 bases from J, with 9 bases between. This CDR3 region has 13 residues. CDR1 SGHTA and CDR2 FQGNSA come from the germline V gene. The CDR3 protein is CASSWAVNNEQFF. CDR3 coding DNA: TGTGCCAGCAGCTGGGCCGTAAACAATGAGCAGTTCTTC.

The gene calls are TRBV24-1 and TRBJ2-3, with 8 bases identical to TRBD1. This CDR3 spans 14 amino acids. V lost 6 bases and J lost 3; bases outside the gene matches: 4. Germline assignment: CDR1 KGHDR and CDR2 SFDVKD. In DNA form, the CDR3 reads TGTGCCACCAGTCGGACAGGGATAACAGATACGCAGTATTTT. The encoded protein is CATSRTGITDTQYF.

The CDR3 reads CASSPINITGDEQFF. In DNA form, the CDR3 reads TGTGCCAGCAGCCCCATAAACATAACAGGGGACGAGCAGTTCTTC. The genes are TRBV14 and TRBJ2-1; 7 bases are a match to TRBD1. This CDR3 comprises 15 residues. The V segment lost 4 bases and the J segment 10 bases; nucleotides outside the gene matches: 13. The germline V gene has CDR1 SGHDN and CDR2 FVKESK.

This clonotype was counted ten times or more. This chain connects TRBV6-2 or TRBV6-3 to TRBJ1-2; tentative D call: TRBD1 (5 bases). Germline lookup yields CDR1 MNHEY and CDR2 SVGEGT. The CDR3 sequence is 15 residues long. Trimming shortened V by 0 bases and J by 6 bases, and 14 bases separated the two germline ends. The CDR3 DNA is TGTGCCAGCAGTTACTCGGGACGCCACCCTGATGGCTACACCTTC. Translating it yields CASSYSGRHPDGYTF.

The V gene is TRBV2, the J gene TRBJ2-5, with D unresolved. V was cut by 5 bases and J by 1 base, with 11 bases left in between. Germline V gene data show CDR1 as SNHLY and CDR2 as FYNNEI. The CDR3 is 14 residues long. CDR3 protein: CASSSRYTQETQYF. The CDR3 DNA is TGTGCCAGCAGTAGCAGGTACACCCAAGAGACCCAGTACTTC. Looking up the rest from reference TRBV2 and TRBJ2-5 gives the full variable domain: EPEVTQTPSHQVTQMGQEVILRCVPISNHLYFYWYRQILGQKVEFLVSFYNNEISEKSEIFDDQFSVERPDGSNFTLKIRSTKLEDSAMYFCASSSRYTQETQYFGPGTRLLVL.

Ten or more counts support this clonotype. The DNA of the CDR3 is TGTGCCAGCAGTTTATTTCTGATCATGGGTGGAAACACCATATATTTT. It encodes CASSLFLIMGGNTIYF. The chain links TRBV12-3 or TRBV12-4 to TRBJ1-3; unclear D gene. Trimming shortened V by 2 bases and J by 3 bases, and 14 bases separated the two germline ends. The CDR3 sequence is 16 residues long.

This chain connects TRBV7-3 to TRBJ1-5; D call uncertain. Germline V gene lookup returns CDR1 SGHTA and CDR2 FQGTGA. Trimming removed 0 bases from V and 3 bases from J, with 9 bases in between. CDR3 length: 15 amino acids. The DNA of the CDR3 is TGTGCCAGCAGCTTAACTCAGAGGTACAATCAGCCCCAGCATTTT. Translation: CASSLTQRYNQPQHF.

This clonotype was observed a handful of times. The chain links TRBV3-1 to TRBJ2-7; 8 nucleotides match TRBD2. V lost 0 bases to trimming and J lost 5 bases; unmatched junction nucleotides: 9. The CDR3 has 16 amino acids. The germline V gene has CDR1 LGHDT and CDR2 YNNKEL (reference sequence). The CDR3 bases are TGTGCCAGCAGCCAAGATCAGGGCGGGAGGACAAACGAGCAGTACTTC. Translated: CASSQDQGGRTNEQYF.

The chain uses TRBV6-4 and TRBJ2-3; 8 bases align to TRBD1. The CDR3 has 14 residues. The germline V gene has CDR1 MRHNA and CDR2 SNTAGT. The trim removed 0 bases at V and 4 bases at J, leaving 0 bases unmatched. The CDR3 region has the DNA TGTGCCAGCAGTGACTCACAGGGGGCAGATACGCAGTATTTT. Amino acids: CASSDSQGADTQYF.

This clonotype was detected many times. CDR3: CASSIEAGVPEQFF. The DNA for the CDR3 is TGTGCCAGTAGTATTGAGGCGGGAGTGCCCGAGCAGTTCTTC. This sequence joins TRBV19 and TRBJ2-1, with 7 nucleotides matching TRBD2. This CDR3 contains 14 residues. V lost 3 bases and J lost 10; bases outside the gene matches: 9. Germline values: CDR1 LNHDA, CDR2 SQIVND (reference sequence).

Comment on this clonotype: One end of the junction does not line up with germline, which may come from a read error. The chain carries TRBV7-7 and TRBJ2-1; 14 bases align to TRBD2. This CDR3 has 16 residues. Germline CDR1 and CDR2: SSHAT and FNYEAQ (reference sequence). The CDR3: CASSPPTLTSGRAQFF. In nucleotides, the CDR3 is TGTGCTAGCAGCCCGCCCACTTTGACTAGCGGGAGGGCCCAGTTCTTC.

This clonotype was counted ten times or more. V gene TRBV11-3 combines with J gene TRBJ2-3; 10 nucleotides align to TRBD1. This CDR3 is 14 amino acids long. Germline V gene data show CDR1 as SGHNT and CDR2 as YENEEA. V was pared by 5 bases and J by 5 bases, with 4 bases of the junction left unmatched. The CDR3 loop is CASSEGTGVDTQYF. For the CDR3, the DNA is TGTGCCAGCAGCGAAGGGACAGGGGTAGATACGCAGTATTTT.

This chain uses TRBV6-1 with TRBJ1-5; D remains ambiguous. CDR3 length: 18 residues. Trimming took 0 bases from V and 0 from J, leaving 15 bases between them. The germline CDR1 and CDR2 sequences are MNHNS and SASEGT. In DNA, the CDR3 is TGTGCCAGCAGTGAAGCTTCTCCAGGTACCAATAGCAATCAGCCCCAGCATTTT. Translating gives CASSEASPGTNSNQPQHF.